This TCR beta chain appears in the sequencing data of a study of shared clonotypes between healthy human individuals (TCRdb year 2020). Regarding the complete study: Three men and a couple of women, aged 18 to 49 years, made up the cohort. For each donor, CD4 naive and CD4 memory were each given three plates, CD8 naive was given two plates, and CD8 memory was given one plate. The study deeply sequenced blood TCR repertoires of about five healthy adults to estimate repertoire size and the extent of clonotype sharing between individuals. Different laboratories and diverse techniques were used to prepare libraries and sequence TCR repertoires, to increase sequencing depth and limit assay-specific biases. Leukapheresis yielded between about 0.94 and 9 billion PBMCs per donor.

On this clone: The antigen it recognizes is unknown. Per-nucleotide qualities are absent, and no much larger clonotype sits a single base away.

The paper as a whole reports these results and caveats: Compared with non-shared clonotypes, the clonotypes found in all four sorted-subset donors had higher generation probabilities. Sampling was limited to blood, and TCR repertoires in tissue likely differ from TCR repertoires in blood. Because the study included a small number of donors, the genetic and exposure-history diversity represented was limited. Rarefaction of sorted-subset datasets indicated incomplete sequencing despite the large sequencing depth. Naive subsets generally had larger estimated clonotype richness than memory subsets. When a few donors were compared, the shared fraction of clonotypes was 5% to 6.5% for naive CD4, approximately 3.5% for naive CD8, about 2.4% for memory CD4, and less than 0.45% for memory CD8. Pairwise subsampling indicated that sequencing depth was expected to affect the degree of clonotype sharing among donors.

CD8 naive samples were CD45RO-negative cells positively selected for CCR7, giving a CD45RA+CCR7+ population that excluded TemRA cells. Healthy HIV-negative adults with no recently reported acute infections or vaccinations were included as donors. Every donor was a Caucasian adult residing in Nashville, Tennessee, USA. Blood was collected by leukapheresis, and PBMCs were isolated by Ficoll-Histopaque density gradient centrifugation and then cryopreserved in liquid nitrogen vapor phase. Analytical flow cytometry was used to check the purity and quantity of each magnetically sorted T cell population. Each sorted fraction had its genomic DNA isolated and then quantified by UV absorbance on a Nanodrop 2000c. CDR1 and CDR2, looked up from the germline V gene, are SGHAT and FQNNGV. The CDR3 holds 16 amino acids from the cysteine to the phenylalanine. Kept here is only the CDR3 DNA, which spans 48 bases and is read in frame from base 1. V sheds 0 bases and J sheds 4 bases, leaving 10 bases between their ends.

TCR CDR3 regions were amplified from genomic DNA by multiplex PCR using the deep immunoSEQ assay. Extracted genomic DNA from each cell subset was distributed evenly across all wells of several immunoSEQ 96-well plates, and each plate was treated as a replicate. For sorted subsets, around 0.2 ug genomic DNA, equal to 30,000 to 35,000 T cell genomes, was loaded into each replicate PCR. The purified libraries were quantified using a Qubit 3.0 fluorometer, sized with a Bioanalyzer 2100, and then quantified again using the KAPA Library Quantification kit. A separate single-read 150-cycle Illumina NextSeq 550 flow cell was used to sequence each immunoSEQ 96-well plate. On the study's bioinformatics: Because the immunoSEQ output held only junctional sequences and lacked quality scores, the filtering could not match the filtering applied to full-length reads. To assign V/J genes and CDR3, sequences were annotated using PyIR, a Python wrapper for IgBLAST v1.9, with IMGT germline references. Reads were filtered out if the reads had weak V/J assignments (E-value above 1e-6), no CDR3, stop codons, out-of-frame junctions, or ambiguous translated residues. V3J clonotypes were defined by identical inferred V gene, J gene, and CDR3 amino acid sequence. Percentage overlap between repertoires was calculated by dividing the number of shared unique clonotypes by the size of the smaller repertoire. RTK rarefaction, the Chao1 estimator, and Recon v2.1 estimates of unobserved clonotypes were used to assess repertoire richness. Generation probabilities for all TCRbeta clonotypes obtained by the gDNA method from a few donors were computed using OLGA. The source is immuneACCESS, and TCRdb retained only in-frame sequences with V and J called. Part of the clones is not carried over; for the studies checked, unresolved V genes explain less than half of this, and the remainder is unexplained. The V and J calls and clone size are taken from that table; D and trimming were inferred from the DNA. For this sample there are around 2,000,000 clones; about 95% appear just once. The ten biggest clones cover roughly 1% of the sample.

Recombination connected TRBV11-2 to TRBJ1-6; the D gene cannot be named for sure. Sequences were obtained from naive CD8+ T cells sorted from blood. The sample's cell subset or site label, in plain terms: CD45RA+CCR7+. The sequence was collected from a man aged 18 to 29 in good health. The CDR3 amino acid sequence is: CASSLDGVGYNSPLHF. The nucleotides are TGTGCCAGCAGCTTAGATGGAGTGGGGTATAATTCACCCCTCCACTTT.